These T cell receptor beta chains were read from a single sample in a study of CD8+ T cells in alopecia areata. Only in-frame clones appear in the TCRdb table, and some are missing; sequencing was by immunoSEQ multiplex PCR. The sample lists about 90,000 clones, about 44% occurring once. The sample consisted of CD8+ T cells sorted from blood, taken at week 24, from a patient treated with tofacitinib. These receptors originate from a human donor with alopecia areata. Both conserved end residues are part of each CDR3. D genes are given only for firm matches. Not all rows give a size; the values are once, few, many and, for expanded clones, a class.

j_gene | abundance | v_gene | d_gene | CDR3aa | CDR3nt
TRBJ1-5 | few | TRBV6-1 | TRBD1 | CASSAQTGESQPQHF | TGTGCCAGCAGTGCTCAGACAGGGGAGAGTCAGCCCCAGCATTTT
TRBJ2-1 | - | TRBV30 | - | CAWSVNMVSYNEQFF | TGTGCCTGGAGTGTAAATATGGTAAGCTACAATGAGCAGTTCTTC
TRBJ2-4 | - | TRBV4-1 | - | CASSQVGNIQYF | TGCGCCAGCAGCCAAGTGGGGAACATTCAGTACTTC
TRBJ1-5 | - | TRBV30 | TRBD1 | CAWSAGQGVQPQHF | TGTGCCTGGAGTGCGGGACAGGGGGTTCAGCCCCAGCATTTT
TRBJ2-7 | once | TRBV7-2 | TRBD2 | CASSLWVSGVHEQYF | TGTGCCAGCAGCTTGTGGGTTAGCGGGGTCCACGAGCAGTACTTC
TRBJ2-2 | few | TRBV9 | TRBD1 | CASSGRQGQTGELFF | TGTGCCAGCAGCGGCCGACAGGGGCAGACCGGGGAGCTGTTTTTT
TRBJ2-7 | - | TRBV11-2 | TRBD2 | CASSLALAGGMPYEQYF | TGTGCCAGCAGCTTAGCCCTAGCGGGAGGCATGCCTTACGAGCAGTACTTC
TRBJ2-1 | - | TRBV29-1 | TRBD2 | CSVAGRYNEQFF | TGCAGTGTTGCCGGGAGGTACAATGAGCAGTTCTTC
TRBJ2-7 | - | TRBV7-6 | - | CASSLSVSYEQYF | TGTGCCAGCAGCTTAAGTGTATCCTACGAGCAGTACTTC
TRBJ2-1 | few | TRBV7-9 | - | CASGVNEQFF | TGTGCCAGCGGGGTGAATGAGCAGTTCTTC
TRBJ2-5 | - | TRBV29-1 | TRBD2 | CSVVAGVGEQYF | TGCAGCGTCGTAGCGGGAGTGGGTGAGCAGTACTTC
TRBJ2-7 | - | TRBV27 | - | CASSLSSTGGSYEQYF | TGTGCCAGCAGTTTATCATCGACAGGCGGGTCCTACGAGCAGTACTTC
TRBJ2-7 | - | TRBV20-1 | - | CSVRETYEQYF | TGCAGTGTAAGGGAGACCTACGAGCAGTACTTC
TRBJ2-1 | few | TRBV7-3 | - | CASSSGTNGEQFF | TGTGCCAGCAGCTCCGGGACGAACGGTGAGCAGTTCTTC
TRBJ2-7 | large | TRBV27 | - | CASSPTAYGLYEQYF | TGTGCCAGCAGCCCAACCGCCTACGGGCTCTACGAGCAGTACTTC
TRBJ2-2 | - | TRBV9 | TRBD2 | CASRPLGRETTGELFF | TGTGCCAGCAGGCCGTTAGGGCGGGAGACCACCGGGGAGCTGTTTTTT
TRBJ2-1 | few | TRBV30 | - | CAWTLAGQDYNEQFF | TGTGCCTGGACCCTAGCGGGACAGGACTACAATGAGCAGTTCTTC
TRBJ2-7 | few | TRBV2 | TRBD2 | CASSESSGGPYEQYF | TGTGCCAGCAGTGAATCTAGCGGGGGCCCCTACGAGCAGTACTTC
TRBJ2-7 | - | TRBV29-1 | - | CSVEEDRSSYEQYF | TGCAGCGTTGAAGAAGACAGGAGCTCCTACGAGCAGTACTTC
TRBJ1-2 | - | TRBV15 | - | CATSRDRGHPNYGYTF | TGTGCCACCAGCAGAGATCGTGGCCACCCGAACTATGGCTACACCTTC
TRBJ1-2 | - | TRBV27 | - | CASSFRQGRYGYTF | TGTGCCAGCAGTTTTAGGCAGGGTCGGTATGGCTACACCTTC
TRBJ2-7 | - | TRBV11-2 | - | CASTFGPDEQYF | TGTGCCAGCACCTTTGGGCCGGACGAGCAGTACTTC
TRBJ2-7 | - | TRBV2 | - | CASNGDTGPYEQYF | TGTGCCAGCAATGGCGACACGGGGCCCTACGAGCAGTACTTC
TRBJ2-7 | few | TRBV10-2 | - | CASSGRPSYEQYF | TGCGCCAGCAGTGGCCGGCCCTCCTACGAGCAGTACTTC
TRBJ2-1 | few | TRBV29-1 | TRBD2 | CSVGLAGGNYNEQFF | TGCAGCGTGGGACTAGCGGGAGGGAACTACAATGAGCAGTTCTTC
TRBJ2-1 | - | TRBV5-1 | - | CASSLVGVPSRDEQFF | TGCGCCAGCAGCTTGGTTGGGGTCCCATCCCGGGATGAGCAGTTCTTC